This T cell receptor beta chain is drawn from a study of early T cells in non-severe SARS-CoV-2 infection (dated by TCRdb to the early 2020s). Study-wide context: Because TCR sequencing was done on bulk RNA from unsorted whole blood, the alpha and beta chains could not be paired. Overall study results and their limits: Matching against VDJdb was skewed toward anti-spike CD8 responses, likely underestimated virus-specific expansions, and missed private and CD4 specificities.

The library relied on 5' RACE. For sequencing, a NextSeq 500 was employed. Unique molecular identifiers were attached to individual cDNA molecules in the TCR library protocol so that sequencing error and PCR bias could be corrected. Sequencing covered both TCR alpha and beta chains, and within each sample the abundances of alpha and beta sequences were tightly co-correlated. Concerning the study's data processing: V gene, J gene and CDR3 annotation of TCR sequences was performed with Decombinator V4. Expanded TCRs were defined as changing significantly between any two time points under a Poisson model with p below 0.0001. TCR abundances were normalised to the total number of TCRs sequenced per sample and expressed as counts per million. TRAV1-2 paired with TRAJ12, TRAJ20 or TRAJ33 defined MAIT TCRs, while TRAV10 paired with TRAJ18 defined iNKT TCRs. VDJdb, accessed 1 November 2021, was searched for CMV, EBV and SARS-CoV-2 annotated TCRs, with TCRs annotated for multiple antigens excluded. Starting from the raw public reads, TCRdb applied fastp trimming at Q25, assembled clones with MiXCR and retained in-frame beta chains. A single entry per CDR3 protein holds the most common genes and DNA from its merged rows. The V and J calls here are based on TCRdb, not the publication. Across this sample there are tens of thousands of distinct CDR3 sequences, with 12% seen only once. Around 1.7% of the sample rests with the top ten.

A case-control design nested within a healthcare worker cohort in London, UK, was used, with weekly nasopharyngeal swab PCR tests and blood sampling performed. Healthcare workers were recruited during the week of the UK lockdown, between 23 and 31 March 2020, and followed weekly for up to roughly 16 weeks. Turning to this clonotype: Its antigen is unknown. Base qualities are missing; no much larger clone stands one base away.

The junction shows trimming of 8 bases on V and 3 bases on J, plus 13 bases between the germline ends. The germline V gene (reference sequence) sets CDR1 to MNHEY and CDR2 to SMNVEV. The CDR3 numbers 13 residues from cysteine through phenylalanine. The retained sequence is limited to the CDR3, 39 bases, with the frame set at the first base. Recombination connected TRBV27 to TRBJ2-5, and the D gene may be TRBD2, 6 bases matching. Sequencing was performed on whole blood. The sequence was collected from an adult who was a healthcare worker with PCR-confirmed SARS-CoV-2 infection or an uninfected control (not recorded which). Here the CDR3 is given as CASSRGSEETQYF. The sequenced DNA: TGTGCCAGCTCACGGGGGAGCGAAGAGACCCAGTACTTC.